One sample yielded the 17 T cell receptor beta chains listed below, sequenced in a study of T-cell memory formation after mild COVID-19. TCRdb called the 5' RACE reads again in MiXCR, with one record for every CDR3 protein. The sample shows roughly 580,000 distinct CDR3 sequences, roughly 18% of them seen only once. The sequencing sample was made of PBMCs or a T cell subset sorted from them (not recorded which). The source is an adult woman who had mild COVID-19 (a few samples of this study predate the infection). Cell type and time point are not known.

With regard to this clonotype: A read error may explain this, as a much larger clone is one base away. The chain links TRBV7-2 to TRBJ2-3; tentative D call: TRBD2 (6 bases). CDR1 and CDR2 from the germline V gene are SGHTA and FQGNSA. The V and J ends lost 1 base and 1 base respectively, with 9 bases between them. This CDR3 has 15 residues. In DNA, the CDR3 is TGTGCCAGCAGCTTAGGGGCGGGGCGCACAGATACGCAGTATTTT. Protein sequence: CASSLGAGRTDTQYF. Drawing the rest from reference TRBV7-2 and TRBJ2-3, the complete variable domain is GAGVSQSPSNKVTEKGKDVELRCDPISGHTALYWYRQSLGQGLEFLIYFQGNSAPDKSGLPSDRFSAERTGGSVSTLTIQRTQQEDSAVYLCASSLGAGRTDTQYFGPGTRLTVL.

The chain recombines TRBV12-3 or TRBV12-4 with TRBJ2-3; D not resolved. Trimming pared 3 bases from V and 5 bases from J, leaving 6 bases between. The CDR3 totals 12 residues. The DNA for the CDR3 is TGTGCCAGCAGTTTGAATCGAGATACGCAGTATTTT. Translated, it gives CASSLNRDTQYF.

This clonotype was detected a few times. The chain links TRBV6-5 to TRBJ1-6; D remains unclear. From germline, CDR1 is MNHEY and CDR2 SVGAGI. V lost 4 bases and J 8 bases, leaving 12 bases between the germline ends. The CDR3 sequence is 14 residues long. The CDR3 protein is CASSSPALHSPLHF. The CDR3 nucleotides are TGTGCCAGCAGTTCACCGGCCCTACATTCACCCCTCCACTTT.

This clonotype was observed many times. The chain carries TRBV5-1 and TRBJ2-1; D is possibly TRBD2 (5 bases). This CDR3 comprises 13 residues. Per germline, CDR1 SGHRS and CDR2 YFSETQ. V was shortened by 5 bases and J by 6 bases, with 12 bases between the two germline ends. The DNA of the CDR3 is TGCGCCAGCAGGACGCTAGCTGTCAATGAGCAGTTCTTC. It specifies CASRTLAVNEQFF.

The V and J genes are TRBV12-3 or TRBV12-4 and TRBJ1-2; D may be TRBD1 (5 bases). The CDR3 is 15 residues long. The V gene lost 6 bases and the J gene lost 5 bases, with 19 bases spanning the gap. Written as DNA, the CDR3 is TGTGCCAGCAGGCAAAACCGGGGGATAAAGTATGGCTACACCTTC. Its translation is CASRQNRGIKYGYTF.

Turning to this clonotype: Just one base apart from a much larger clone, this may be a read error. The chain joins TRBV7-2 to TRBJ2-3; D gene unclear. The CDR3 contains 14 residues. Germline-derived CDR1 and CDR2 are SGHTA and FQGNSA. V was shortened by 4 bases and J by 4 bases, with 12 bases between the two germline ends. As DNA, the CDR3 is TGTGCCAGCAGCTCTCGATTCCTCGCAGATACGCAGTATTTT. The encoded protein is CASSSRFLADTQYF.

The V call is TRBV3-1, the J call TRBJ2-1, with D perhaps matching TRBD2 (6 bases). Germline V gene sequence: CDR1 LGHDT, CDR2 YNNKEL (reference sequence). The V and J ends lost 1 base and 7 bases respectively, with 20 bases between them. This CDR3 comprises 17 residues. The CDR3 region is CASSQGRDSPFRNEQFF. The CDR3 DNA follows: TGTGCCAGCAGCCAAGGAAGGGACTCCCCCTTCCGGAATGAGCAGTTCTTC.

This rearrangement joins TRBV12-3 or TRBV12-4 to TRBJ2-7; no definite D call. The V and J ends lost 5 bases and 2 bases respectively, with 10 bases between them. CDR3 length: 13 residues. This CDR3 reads CASSADKPYEQYF. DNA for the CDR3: TGTGCCAGCAGTGCCGACAAGCCCTACGAGCAGTACTTC.

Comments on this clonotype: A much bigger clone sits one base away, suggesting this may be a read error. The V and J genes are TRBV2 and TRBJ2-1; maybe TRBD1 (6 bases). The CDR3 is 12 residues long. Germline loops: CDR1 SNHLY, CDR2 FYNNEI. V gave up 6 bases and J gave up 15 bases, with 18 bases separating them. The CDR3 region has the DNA TGTGCCAGCAGGCCAGGACAGTGTATGTGGTTCTTC. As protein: CASRPGQCMWFF. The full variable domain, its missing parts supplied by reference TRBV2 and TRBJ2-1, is EPEVTQTPSHQVTQMGQEVILRCVPISNHLYFYWYRQILGQKVEFLVSFYNNEISEKSEIFDDQFSVERPDGSNFTLKIRSTKLEDSAMYFCASRPGQCMWFFGPGTRLTVL.

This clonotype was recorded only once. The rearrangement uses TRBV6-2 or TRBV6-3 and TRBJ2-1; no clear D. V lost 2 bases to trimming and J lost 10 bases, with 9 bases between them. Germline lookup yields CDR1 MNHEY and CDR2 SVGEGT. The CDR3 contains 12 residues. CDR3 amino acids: CASSYPPGEQFF. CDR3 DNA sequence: TGTGCCAGCAGTTACCCGCCCGGGGAGCAGTTCTTC.

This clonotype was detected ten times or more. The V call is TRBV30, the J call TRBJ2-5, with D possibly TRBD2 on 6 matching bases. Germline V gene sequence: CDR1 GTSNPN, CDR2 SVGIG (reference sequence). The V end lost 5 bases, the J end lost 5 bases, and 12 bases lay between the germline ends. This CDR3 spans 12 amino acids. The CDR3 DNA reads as TGTGCCTGGGAGGAGGGTACCGAGACCCAGTACTTC. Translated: CAWEEGTETQYF.

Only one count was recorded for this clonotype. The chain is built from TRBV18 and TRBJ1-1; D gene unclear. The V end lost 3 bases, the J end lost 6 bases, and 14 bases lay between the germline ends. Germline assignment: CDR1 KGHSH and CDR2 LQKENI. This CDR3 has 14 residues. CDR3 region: CASSPQVDKAEAFF. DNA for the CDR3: TGTGCCAGCTCACCCCAAGTCGACAAGGCTGAAGCTTTCTTT. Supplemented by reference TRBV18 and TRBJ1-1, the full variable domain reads NAGVMQNPRHLVRRRGQEARLRCSPMKGHSHVYWYRQLPEEGLKFMVYLQKENIIDESGMPKERFSAEFPKEGPSILRIQQVVRGDSAAYFCASSPQVDKAEAFFGQGTRLTVV.

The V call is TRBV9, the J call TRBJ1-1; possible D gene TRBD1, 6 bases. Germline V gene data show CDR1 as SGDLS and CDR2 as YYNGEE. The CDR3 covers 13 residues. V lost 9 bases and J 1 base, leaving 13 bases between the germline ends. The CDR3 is CATSKGGNTEAFF. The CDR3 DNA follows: TGTGCCACCTCCAAGGGGGGGAACACTGAAGCTTTCTTT.

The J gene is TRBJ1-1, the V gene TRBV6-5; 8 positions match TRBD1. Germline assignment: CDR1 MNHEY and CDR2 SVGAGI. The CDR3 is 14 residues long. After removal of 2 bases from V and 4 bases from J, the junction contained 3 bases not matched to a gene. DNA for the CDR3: TGTGCCAGCAGTTACGGGGACAGGCCCACTGAAGCTTTCTTT. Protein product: CASSYGDRPTEAFF.

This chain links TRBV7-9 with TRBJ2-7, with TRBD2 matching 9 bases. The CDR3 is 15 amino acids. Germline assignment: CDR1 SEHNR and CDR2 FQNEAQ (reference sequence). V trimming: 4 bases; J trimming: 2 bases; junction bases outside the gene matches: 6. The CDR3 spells CASSSERTSAYEQYF. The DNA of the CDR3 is TGTGCCAGCAGCTCAGAACGGACTAGCGCCTACGAGCAGTACTTC.

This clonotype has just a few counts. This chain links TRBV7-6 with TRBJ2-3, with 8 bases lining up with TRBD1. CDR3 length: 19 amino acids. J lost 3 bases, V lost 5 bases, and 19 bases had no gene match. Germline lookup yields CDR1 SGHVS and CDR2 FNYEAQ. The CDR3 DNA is TGTGCCAGCAGCACGGAAGGACAGGGTTCCGCCTTACTAACAGATACGCAGTATTTT. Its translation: CASSTEGQGSALLTDTQYF.

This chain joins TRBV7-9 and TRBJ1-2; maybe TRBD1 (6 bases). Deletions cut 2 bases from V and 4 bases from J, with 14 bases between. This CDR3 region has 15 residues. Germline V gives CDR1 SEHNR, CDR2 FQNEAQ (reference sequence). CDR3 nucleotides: TGTGCCAGCAGCTTACCGGGACAAACTACCTATGGCTACACCTTC. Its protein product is CASSLPGQTTYGYTF.